These T cell receptor beta chains were read from a single sample in a study of T cell repertoires and HLA-DP antigens. Data came from immunoSEQ multiplex PCR; TCRdb stores just in-frame clones and leaves some out. The table shows 65,000 to 90,000 clones, with about four fifths occurring only once. The antigens of these receptors remain unknown. Specimen: CD4+ T cells from PBMCs. The origin of the receptors is a man aged 55 to 70 in good health and CMV-seronegative. The CDR3 runs from the conserved cysteine through the conserved F or W. The D gene is left open where the match is weak. Size is stated for part of the rows, as once, few or many counts, or as a class when the clone is expanded.

d_call: -; v_call: TRBV6-5; cdr3_length: 13; clone_size: once; j_call: TRBJ1-5; cdr3_nt: TGTGCCAGCGGGGACGAAAGCAATCAGCCCCAGCATTTT; cdr3_aa: CASGDESNQPQHF
d_call: -; v_call: TRBV19; cdr3_length: 13; clone_size: -; j_call: TRBJ1-6; cdr3_nt: TGTGCCAGTAGCTCCAGCCGGGATTCACCCCTCCACTTT; cdr3_aa: CASSSSRDSPLHF
d_call: TRBD1; v_call: TRBV10-1; cdr3_length: 15; clone_size: -; j_call: TRBJ1-5; cdr3_nt: TGCGCCAGCACCAGGACAGGGAGAGGTAGTCAGCCCCAGCATTTT; cdr3_aa: CASTRTGRGSQPQHF
d_call: TRBD2; v_call: TRBV18; cdr3_length: 18; clone_size: -; j_call: TRBJ2-1; cdr3_nt: TGTGCCAGCTCACCAGCCGTTGGGAGCGGGAGGACCTACAATGAGCAGTTCTTC; cdr3_aa: CASSPAVGSGRTYNEQFF
d_call: -; v_call: TRBV25-1; cdr3_length: 14; clone_size: once; j_call: TRBJ2-7; cdr3_nt: TGTGCCAGCAGGGATGCCAGTGCGAGCTACGAGCAGTACTTC; cdr3_aa: CASRDASASYEQYF
d_call: TRBD1; v_call: TRBV4-3; cdr3_length: 17; clone_size: -; j_call: TRBJ2-3; cdr3_nt: TGCGCCAGCAGCCAAGGCATGTTAGGGGGCGGCTTAGATACGCAGTATTTT; cdr3_aa: CASSQGMLGGGLDTQYF
d_call: TRBD1; v_call: TRBV2; cdr3_length: 16; clone_size: few; j_call: TRBJ1-1; cdr3_nt: TGTGCCAGCAGTGTCCAGGGGGCCAGGAGGGGCACTGAAGCTTTCTTT; cdr3_aa: CASSVQGARRGTEAFF
d_call: TRBD2; v_call: TRBV6-4; cdr3_length: 14; clone_size: -; j_call: TRBJ2-2; cdr3_nt: TGTGCCAGCAGTGACGGGACTAGCACCGGGGAGCTGTTTTTT; cdr3_aa: CASSDGTSTGELFF
d_call: -; v_call: TRBV18; cdr3_length: 14; clone_size: -; j_call: TRBJ2-3; cdr3_nt: TGTGCCAGCTCACCCCCGGGTAATCAAGATACGCAGTATTTT; cdr3_aa: CASSPPGNQDTQYF
d_call: -; v_call: TRBV7-2; cdr3_length: 12; clone_size: -; j_call: TRBJ1-3; cdr3_nt: TGTGCCAGCAGCTTGGGTGGAAACACCATATATTTT; cdr3_aa: CASSLGGNTIYF
d_call: -; v_call: TRBV19; cdr3_length: 11; clone_size: -; j_call: TRBJ2-5; cdr3_nt: TGTGCCAGTAGTATTGAAGAGACCCAGTACTTC; cdr3_aa: CASSIEETQYF
d_call: -; v_call: TRBV7-9; cdr3_length: 14; clone_size: -; j_call: TRBJ2-1; cdr3_nt: TGTGCCAGCAGCTCCCCTACTAGCACCAATGAGCAGTTCTTC; cdr3_aa: CASSSPTSTNEQFF
d_call: TRBD1; v_call: TRBV4-3; cdr3_length: 14; clone_size: -; j_call: TRBJ2-3; cdr3_nt: TGCGCCAGCAGCTCTAGAGGGGGCTCCGGTACGCAGTATTTT; cdr3_aa: CASSSRGGSGTQYF
d_call: -; v_call: TRBV5-4; cdr3_length: 15; clone_size: -; j_call: TRBJ2-6; cdr3_nt: TGTGCCAGCAGCTTGGCAGTCTCTGGGGCCAACGTCCTGACTTTC; cdr3_aa: CASSLAVSGANVLTF
d_call: TRBD1; v_call: TRBV6-1; cdr3_length: 15; clone_size: -; j_call: TRBJ1-3; cdr3_nt: TGTGCCAGCAGTGAAATGACAGGGCCAGGAAACACCATATATTTT; cdr3_aa: CASSEMTGPGNTIYF
d_call: TRBD2; v_call: TRBV13; cdr3_length: 19; clone_size: -; j_call: TRBJ2-3; cdr3_nt: TGTGCCAGCAGCTTAGGTGCGGGCGGGGGGGCCTTCCGCACAGATACGCAGTATTTT; cdr3_aa: CASSLGAGGGAFRTDTQYF
d_call: TRBD2; v_call: TRBV5-4; cdr3_length: 14; clone_size: -; j_call: TRBJ2-1; cdr3_nt: TGTGCCAGCAGCATTAGCGGGGGGAAAAATGAGCAGTTCTTC; cdr3_aa: CASSISGGKNEQFF
d_call: -; v_call: TRBV7-3; cdr3_length: 15; clone_size: -; j_call: TRBJ2-2; cdr3_nt: TGTGCCAGCAGCCCCGCATATGCGAACACCGGGGAGCTGTTTTTT; cdr3_aa: CASSPAYANTGELFF